This TCR beta chain was identified in a study of human T cells and chemical hapten exposure. V lost 6 bases, J lost 3 bases, and 15 bases lay in between. The CDR3 spans 15 residues. The germline gives CDR1 SGHVS, CDR2 FQNEAQ. TCRdb re-derived calls from the RACE reads in MiXCR, one entry per CDR3 protein. The sample holds around 190,000 distinct CDR3 sequences, approximately 20% seen once. This sample's time point: patch test 1, 2 weeks after DPC sensitization. Documented treatment: therapeutic diphenylcyclopropenone sensitization with weekly scalp DPC. Total RNA was isolated from unfractionated whole blood.

The sequencing used whole blood, collected in connection with sensitization to the hapten diphenylcyclopropenone (DPC). The chain has TRBV7-8 and TRBJ2-1, with D possibly being TRBD2 (7 bases). The clonotype was recovered from a woman aged 50 to 60 with alopecia areata. Some clones in this sample may be carry-over from other donors' samples. CDR3 DNA: TGTGCCAGCAGTCCCAGGGGAGGGGGCTACAATGAGCAGTTCTTC. This sequence encodes CASSPRGGGYNEQFF.